These 20 T cell receptor beta chains were sequenced from one sample in a study of blood T cell repertoires in COVID-19. Here immunoSEQ multiplex PCR was the method, and the copy in TCRdb shows in-frame clones only, minus some. This table has about 330,000 clones, roughly 90% appearing once. Sequences were obtained from PBMCs or T cells enriched from blood (not recorded which). The origin of the receptors is a woman in her 30s who had recovered from COVID-19.

This clone was seen a few times. The chain uses TRBV13 and TRBJ1-3, with 7 bases lining up with TRBD1. Germline-derived CDR1 and CDR2 are PRHDT and FYEKMQ (reference sequence). The CDR3 is 17 residues long. The V segment lost 6 bases and the J segment 0 bases; nucleotides outside the gene matches: 11. CDR3 coding DNA: TGTGCCAGCAGTCAGAGAGGGGGCCGTAACTCTGGAAACACCATATATTTT. It is translated as CASSQRGGRNSGNTIYF.

This clone occurred a few times. Other DNA sequences from this sample encode an identical CDR3 as well. The chain has TRBV11-2 and TRBJ2-7; TRBD2 is a possible D gene (5 bases). Germline V gives CDR1 SGHAT, CDR2 FQNNGV. Trimming took 5 bases from V and 4 from J, leaving 9 bases between them. The CDR3 covers 12 residues. CDR3 coding DNA: TGTGCCAGCAGCCGTACGGGATACGAGCAGTACTTC. The encoded protein is CASSRTGYEQYF.

The V and J genes are TRBV6-1 and TRBJ1-6; 8 nucleotides agree with TRBD1. Germline values: CDR1 MNHNS, CDR2 SASEGT. CDR3 length equals 16 residues. With 3 bases clipped from V and 7 bases from J, the junction kept 8 bases outside the gene matches. The CDR3 is CASSEDRAPRNSPLHF. The CDR3 region has the DNA TGTGCCAGCAGTGAGGACAGGGCCCCTCGAAATTCACCCCTCCACTTT.

The chain is built from TRBV16 and TRBJ2-3; D is possibly TRBD2 (6 bases). Germline V gene sequence: CDR1 KGHSY, CDR2 FQNENV. The CDR3 is 17 residues long. V lost 7 bases and J lost 2, with 22 bases in between. CDR3 sequence: CASTPRGGGRTTDTQYF. Here the CDR3 DNA reads TGTGCCAGCACCCCAAGGGGCGGAGGGCGGACCACAGATACGCAGTATTTT. Full variable domain (rest looked up from reference TRBV16 and TRBJ2-3): GEEVAQTPKHLVRGEGQKAKLYCAPIKGHSYVFWYQQVLKNEFKFLISFQNENVFDETGMPKERFSAKCLPNSPCSLEIQATKLEDSAVYFCASTPRGGGRTTDTQYFGPGTRLTVL.

The rearrangement links TRBV5-6 to TRBJ2-6, with D unclear. Between the trimmed V and J ends, which lost 4 bases and 1 base, there was a span of 6 bases. This CDR3 comprises 14 residues. CDR1 is SGHDT and CDR2 is YYEEEE in the germline V gene. The CDR3 here is CASSPSSGANVLTF. In nucleotides, the CDR3 is TGTGCCAGCAGCCCTTCTTCTGGGGCCAACGTCCTGACTTTC.

V gene TRBV4-2 combines with J gene TRBJ2-7, with TRBD1 matching 9 bases. Germline V CDR1 and CDR2: LGHNA, YNFKEQ. With 4 bases clipped from V and 4 bases from J, the junction kept 5 bases outside the gene matches. The CDR3 loop spans 14 amino acids. CDR3 bases: TGTGCCAGCAGCCCGGGACAGGGAGAGTACGAGCAGTACTTC. This gives the protein CASSPGQGEYEQYF.

This chain uses TRBV30 with TRBJ2-7; 10 bases align to TRBD1. The CDR3 runs 14 residues. Germline V CDR1 and CDR2: GTSNPN, SVGIG (reference sequence). V shed 5 bases, J shed 3 bases, and the junction held 7 bases outside the gene matches. CDR3 protein: CAWAGQGGYYEQYF. CDR3 in DNA: TGTGCCTGGGCAGGACAGGGGGGCTACTACGAGCAGTACTTC.

This chain joins TRBV6-5 and TRBJ2-4; 9 bases map to TRBD1. This CDR3 comprises 15 residues. J was trimmed by 2 bases and V by 8 bases; bases with no gene match: 7. Germline V CDR1 and CDR2: MNHEY, SVGAGI. The CDR3 spells CASARGQGPKNIQYF. The CDR3 nucleotides are TGTGCCAGCGCTCGGGGACAGGGACCCAAAAACATTCAGTACTTC.

Written as DNA, the CDR3 is TGTGCCAGCAGCGACGGACTCCGGGACGGAAAGGAGGGTGGCTACACCTTC. It specifies CASSDGLRDGKEGGYTF. V usage is TRBV5-4 and J usage is TRBJ1-2; D is possibly TRBD1 (5 bases). The CDR3 is made up of 17 amino acids. Germline V gives CDR1 SGHNT, CDR2 YYREEE (reference sequence). Trimming took off 4 bases at V and 7 bases at J, with 26 bases between the two ends. Full variable domain (remainder filled in from reference TRBV5-4 and TRBJ1-2): ETGVTQSPTHLIKTRGQQVTLRCSSQSGHNTVSWYQQALGQGPQFIFQYYREEENGRGNFPPRFSGLQFPNYSSELNVNALELDDSALYLCASSDGLRDGKEGGYTFGSGTRLTVV.

The rearrangement links TRBV6-6 to TRBJ2-7; 9 nucleotides line up with TRBD2. Germline-derived CDR1 and CDR2 are MNHNY and SVGAGI (reference sequence). This CDR3 region has 16 residues. The junction had 7 bases not matched to a gene; V was cut back by 1 base and J by 3 bases. CDR3 coding DNA: TGTGCCAGCAGTTACTATGGGCGGGGGGGACTCTACGAGCAGTACTTC. This gives the protein CASSYYGRGGLYEQYF.

The rearrangement links TRBV3-1 (or the pseudogene TRBV3-2) to TRBJ2-7; 8 bases align to TRBD1. This CDR3 has 14 residues. Germline-derived CDR1 and CDR2 are LGHDT and YNNKEL (reference sequence). The J segment lost 3 bases and the V segment lost 2 bases, leaving 3 bases of the junction unmatched. The DNA for the CDR3 is TGTGCCAGCAGCCAAAGGACAGGGCTCTACGAGCAGTACTTC. Translating it yields CASSQRTGLYEQYF.

V usage is TRBV18 and J usage is TRBJ1-4; D is possibly TRBD1 (5 bases). This CDR3 contains 17 residues. Germline assignment: CDR1 KGHSH and CDR2 LQKENI. Trimming left V 4 bases short and J 0 bases short, with 15 bases between. Here the CDR3 DNA reads TGTGCCAGCTCACTGAGACAGTCTATTTCAACTAATGAAAAACTGTTTTTT. Translation gives CASSLRQSISTNEKLFF.

This clone was seen a handful of times. V and J are TRBV7-6 and TRBJ2-5, with D unclear. From germline, CDR1 is SGHVS and CDR2 FNYEAQ. This CDR3 contains 13 residues. V was trimmed by 1 base and J by 13 bases, leaving 16 bases between them. The CDR3 loop reads CASSLEGRSPPYF. CDR3 in DNA: TGTGCCAGCAGCTTAGAAGGCAGGTCCCCCCCGTACTTC.

The chain couples TRBV24-1 to TRBJ1-2, with 9 bases that match TRBD1. Germline lookup yields CDR1 KGHDR and CDR2 SFDVKD. With 4 bases clipped from V and 6 bases from J, the junction kept 11 bases outside the gene matches. This CDR3 comprises 16 residues. This CDR3 reads CATSDRAIQGADGYTF. The CDR3 region has the DNA TGTGCCACCAGTGACCGAGCCATACAGGGGGCGGATGGCTACACCTTC.

This sequence joins TRBV13 and TRBJ1-1, with TRBD1 identical over 7 bases. Germline assignment: CDR1 PRHDT and CDR2 FYEKMQ (reference sequence). The CDR3 consists of 14 residues. V gave up 5 bases and J gave up 10 bases; unmatched junction bases: 13. The CDR3 nucleotides are TGTGCCAGCAGCCAGAATCAGGGGACAGTTCTAGCTTTCTTT. Protein: CASSQNQGTVLAFF.

The CDR3 loop is CASRTQGTANEKLFF. For the CDR3, the DNA is TGTGCCAGCCGGACACAGGGGACGGCTAATGAAAAACTGTTTTTT. This sequence joins TRBV7-9 and TRBJ1-4, with 7 bases aligning to TRBD1. Trimming removed 8 bases from V and 3 bases from J; junction bases left unmatched: 9. Per the germline V gene, CDR1 is SEHNR and CDR2 is FQNEAQ (reference sequence). CDR3 size: 15 residues.

The chain uses TRBV9 and TRBJ1-3; TRBD1 might be the D (5 bases). This CDR3 spans 16 amino acids. Germline lookup yields CDR1 SGDLS and CDR2 YYNGEE. Trimming left V 0 bases short and J 2 bases short, with 12 bases between. The CDR3 protein is CASSVGAGNAGNTIYF. CDR3 bases: TGTGCCAGCAGCGTAGGTGCAGGGAACGCTGGAAACACCATATATTTT. Based on the CDR3 plus reference TRBV9 and TRBJ1-3, the full variable domain is DSGVTQTPKHLITATGQRVTLRCSPRSGDLSVYWYQQSLDQGLQFLIQYYNGEERAKGNILERFSAQQFPDLHSELNLSSLELGDSALYFCASSVGAGNAGNTIYFGEGSWLTVV.

The chain couples TRBV14 to TRBJ1-2; the D is unclear. CDR1 is SGHDN and CDR2 is FVKESK in the germline V gene. The CDR3 consists of 14 residues. Trimming removed 0 bases at V and 4 bases at J, with 9 bases between. CDR3 coding DNA: TGTGCCAGCAGCCAAGAGGCGGGAATCTATGGCTACACCTTC. Amino acids: CASSQEAGIYGYTF.

This chain links TRBV24-1 with TRBJ2-7, with a possible D match to TRBD2 (6 bases). Between the trimmed V and J ends, which lost 4 bases and 3 bases, there was a span of 15 bases. The germline gives CDR1 KGHDR, CDR2 SFDVKD. This CDR3 has 15 residues. The CDR3 DNA is TGTGCCACCAGTGAAGGGGCAGGGAGGAGCTACGAGCAGTACTTC. Translation gives CATSEGAGRSYEQYF.

The CDR3 spells CASRTGHSYNSPLHF. CDR3 bases: TGTGCCAGCAGAACAGGGCACTCCTATAATTCACCCCTCCACTTT. The gene calls are TRBV6-5 and TRBJ1-6; tentatively, D is TRBD1 (6 bases). The germline V gene encodes CDR1 MNHEY and CDR2 SVGAGI. V was clipped by 6 bases and J by 0 bases, with 9 bases between them. The CDR3 is made up of 15 amino acids.